Below, 2 T cell receptor beta chains from the same sample are listed, as sequenced in a study of control samples from healthy donors and cancer patients. Libraries were prepared by immunoSEQ multiplex PCR; TCRdb keeps only in-frame clonotypes and omits some of them. The data contain around 76,000 clones, 94% of them singletons. Sequences were obtained from blood. The receptors derive from a woman in her forties in good health.

This clone has more than one count but fewer than ten. J is TRBJ2-1 and V is TRBV20-1; TRBD2 agrees at 13 bases. The germline V gene encodes CDR1 DFQATT and CDR2 SNEGSKA (reference sequence). The CDR3 runs 16 residues. The trim removed 3 bases at V and 8 bases at J, leaving 10 bases unmatched. CDR3 protein: CSASGRTSGGRDEQFF. CDR3 bases: TGCAGTGCTAGTGGGAGGACTAGCGGGGGCCGGGATGAGCAGTTCTTC.

The chain joins TRBV10-3 to TRBJ2-1, with D perhaps matching TRBD2 (5 bases). The CDR3 loop spans 14 amino acids. The V and J ends lost 4 bases and 5 bases respectively, with 12 bases between them. Per germline, CDR1 ENHRY and CDR2 SYGVKD. As DNA, the CDR3 is TGTGCCATCAGTGCCCTAGGAGGTGACAATGAGCAGTTCTTC. Encoded protein: CAISALGGDNEQFF.